This T cell receptor (beta chain) appears in the sequencing data of a study of blood T cell repertoires in COVID-19. The wider study: Donors in the United States, Italy and Spain gave samples during acute or convalescent COVID-19.

There are 12 residues in the CDR3. Trimming shortened V by 6 bases and J by 7 bases, and 10 bases separated the two germline ends. Authors' processing steps: Reference gene primers were amplified, and this amplification served to estimate nucleated cell counts. Using immunoSEQ multiplex PCR, the repertoire was profiled, and TCRdb retains in-frame clones only, with some absent. For V, J and clone size, that table is used; D and trimming come from the DNA. The data contain some 300,000 clones, roughly 87% of them singletons. Sequenced: peripheral blood. The clonotype comes from a man between 18 and 29 years old with active or convalescent COVID-19. The gene calls are TRBV12-3 or TRBV12-4 and TRBJ1-5; D remains ambiguous. CDR3 sequence: CASSPLRQPQHF. CDR3 in DNA: TGTGCCAGCAGCCCCCTTCGGCAGCCCCAGCATTTT.